The 2 T cell receptor beta chains listed next were all sequenced from one sample in a study of OX40 agonist ivuxolimab in advanced cancers. TCRdb's table, derived via immunoSEQ multiplex PCR, lists solely in-frame clones and lacks some. The data show tens of thousands of clones, with around 86% seen just once and 2% held by the top ten. Sample: CD4+ or CD8+ T cells sorted from blood, taken in a trial of the OX40 agonist ivuxolimab. The receptor set was obtained from an adult with an advanced solid tumor such as melanoma, head and neck, liver or kidney cancer.

The genes are TRBV7-2 and TRBJ1-1, with 8 bases matching TRBD1. Germline V gene lookup returns CDR1 SGHTA and CDR2 FQGNSA. V was clipped by 5 bases and J by 3 bases; unmatched bases: 8. CDR3 length equals 15 residues. The CDR3 DNA sequence: TGTGCCAGCAGCGGCAGGGGGCTGGGGGACACTGAAGCTTTCTTT. Protein sequence: CASSGRGLGDTEAFF. Looking up the rest from reference TRBV7-2 and TRBJ1-1 gives the full variable domain: GAGVSQSPSNKVTEKGKDVELRCDPISGHTALYWYRQSLGQGLEFLIYFQGNSAPDKSGLPSDRFSAERTGGSVSTLTIQRTQQEDSAVYLCASSGRGLGDTEAFFGQGTRLTVV.

The chain uses TRBV6-1 and TRBJ1-5; possible D gene TRBD1, 5 bases. CDR1 and CDR2 (germline): MNHNS, SASEGT. The CDR3 runs to 13 residues. The germline V and J ends were trimmed by 6 bases and 6 bases, with 12 bases remaining between them. CDR3 loop: CASSDPGFQPQHF. DNA of the CDR3: TGTGCCAGCAGCGATCCAGGGTTTCAGCCCCAGCATTTT.